This TCR beta chain was obtained from a study of T-cell memory formation after mild COVID-19. Study in general: TCR clusters mostly belonged to single donors.

About this clonotype: What it binds is unknown.

The CDR3 sequence is 13 residues long. V was shortened by 7 bases and J by 1 base, with 10 bases between the two germline ends. Germline V CDR1 and CDR2: MNHEY, SVGEGT. Study-wide results and caveats: Contracting clones from day 15 to 85 had balanced CD4/CD8; later expanders favoured CD4+. Within pre-infection memory, some responding clones were found, suggesting cross-reactive memory joined.

Constant-segment-primed 5'RACE gave TCR alpha and TCR beta cDNA libraries with sample barcodes and UMIs. TCRdb reprocessed the 5' RACE reads with MiXCR, giving one entry per CDR3 protein. The repertoire has fewer than 350,000 distinct CDR3 sequences, around 17% of them found once; the top ten carry 23%. This rearrangement joins TRBV6-2 or TRBV6-3 to TRBJ1-1; no clear D. The sequenced sample consisted of PBMCs or a T cell subset sorted from them (not recorded which). The sequence derives from a man aged 18 to 35 who had mild COVID-19 (a few samples of this study predate the infection). Cell type and time point are not known. CDR3 DNA sequence: TGTGCCAGCACTCGGGCAGGGAACACTGAAGCTTTCTTT. Amino acids: CASTRAGNTEAFF.